This T cell receptor (beta chain) emerged from a study of vaccination effects on CD4 cells after COVID-19. CDR3 length: 15 residues. Germline assignment: CDR1 SGHTA and CDR2 FQGNSA. V was shortened by 5 bases and J by 1 base, with 9 bases between the two germline ends. ViraFEST expansion of antigen-specific CD4+ T cells with viral peptide pools preceded sequencing. Subsequent to roughly 10 days of culture, CD4+ T cells were isolated. Prior SARS-CoV-2 infection was absent in the vaccine recipients, as shown by negative nucleocapsid antibodies. On day 3 and again on day 7, half the medium was replaced with IL-2 medium. The table came from immunoSEQ multiplex PCR; TCRdb's copy has only in-frame clones and leaves some out. Among 70,000 or so clones, around 81% were seen once, and the ten largest hold 10%. With respect to this clone: Its antigen is unknown.

The chain employs TRBV7-2 and TRBJ2-6, with D unclear. The sequence came from a human donor who received a COVID-19 vaccine. The sample here was CD4+ T cells from PBMCs cultured with SARS-CoV-2 spike peptides, taken before COVID-19 vaccination. This CDR3 is CASSPQKSGANVLTF. The CDR3 DNA is TGTGCCAGCAGCCCACAGAAATCTGGGGCCAACGTCCTGACTTTC.